These 5 T cell receptor beta chains were sequenced from one sample in a study of CD8+CD57+ T cells in acquired aplastic anemia. Genomic DNA served as template for TCR beta VDJ and CDR3 profiling. In TCRdb, the reads were re-called with MiXCR into one record per CDR3 protein. The sample gives about 190,000 distinct CDR3 sequences, 64% of which show up once; around 42% is in the top ten. The sequencing sample was made of sorted CD4+, CD8+, or CD8+CD57+ T cells (not recorded which) from PBMCs. Receptor source: a human donor with severe aplastic anemia or a healthy control (not recorded which).

This rearrangement joins TRBV10-3 to TRBJ2-3, with 8 bases matching TRBD2. V lost 8 bases to trimming and J lost 0 bases; unmatched junction nucleotides: 4. The germline gives CDR1 ENHRY, CDR2 SYGVKD. This CDR3 has 14 residues. CDR3 in amino acids: CAIGLAGSTDTQYF. CDR3 in DNA: TGTGCCATCGGGCTAGCGGGTAGCACAGATACGCAGTATTTT.

This clonotype appeared a single time. CDR3 protein: CSARKRGGVTDTQYF. CDR3 in DNA: TGCAGTGCACGGAAGCGGGGGGGAGTCACAGATACGCAGTATTTT. The chain carries TRBV20-1 and TRBJ2-3, with 10 bases matching TRBD2. V was pared by 6 bases and J by 2 bases, with 8 bases of the junction left unmatched. Germline lookup yields CDR1 DFQATT and CDR2 SNEGSKA (reference sequence). This CDR3 is built from 15 residues.

The rearrangement uses TRBV7-9 and TRBJ2-7; perhaps TRBD2 as D (6 bases). The V gene lost 0 bases and the J gene lost 3 bases, with 12 bases spanning the gap. The CDR3 runs to 15 residues. Per germline, CDR1 SEHNR and CDR2 FQNEAQ (reference sequence). The CDR3 region has the DNA TGTGCCAGCAGCTTAGCCGGGACTTCGGGCTACGAGCAGTACTTC. Residues: CASSLAGTSGYEQYF.

The sample holds many counts of this clonotype. This chain joins TRBV6-4 and TRBJ2-3, with D maybe TRBD2 (6 bases). This CDR3 has 13 amino acids. The V end lost 5 bases, the J end lost 2 bases, and 8 bases lay between the germline ends. Germline V CDR1 and CDR2: MRHNA, SNTAGT. Here the CDR3 DNA reads TGTGCCAGCAGTAGGAGGGACACAGATACGCAGTATTTT. Amino acids: CASSRRDTDTQYF.

The J gene is TRBJ1-2, the V gene TRBV2; D is ambiguous. V shed 4 bases and J shed 8 bases, with 11 bases lying between them. Germline values: CDR1 SNHLY, CDR2 FYNNEI. This CDR3 region has 12 residues. DNA for the CDR3: TGTGCCAGCAGTGTTGTGGGCCGGGGCTACACCTTC. It specifies CASSVVGRGYTF. Full variable domain (remainder filled in from reference TRBV2 and TRBJ1-2): EPEVTQTPSHQVTQMGQEVILRCVPISNHLYFYWYRQILGQKVEFLVSFYNNEISEKSEIFDDQFSVERPDGSNFTLKIRSTKLEDSAMYFCASSVVGRGYTFGSGTRLTVV.